This record concerns one T cell receptor beta chain sequence. Its target antigen remains unknown. No much larger clonotype is one base removed from it; base qualities were not supplied. The sample is drawn from a study of technical replicates of blood from several donors (dated by TCRdb to about 2017). To prepare the library, the immunoSEQ multiplex PCR assay was applied. The table was pulled from immuneACCESS by TCRdb, which kept in-frame rearrangements only. Such tables lose some clones; where checked, under half of the loss comes from unresolved V genes, and the rest has no known cause. A total of 55,000 to 75,000 clones appear in this sample, over 85% of them only once. The ten largest clonotypes hold roughly 0.37% of the sample. From the cysteine up to the phenylalanine, the CDR3 has a length of 15 residues. CDR3 DNA only is kept here, 45 bases in frame from base 1. V is pruned by 8 bases and J by 1 base, leaving 10 bases of the junction without a gene match. The germline V gene yields MGHRA for CDR1 and YSYEKL for CDR2.

Recombination linked TRBV4-1 to TRBJ1-2, with 7 bases matching TRBD1. Sequencing used T cells isolated from PBMCs. This receptor was obtained from a human donor in good health. The DNA sequence is as follows: TGCGCCAGCCGCCGCGGACAGGAGATTAACTATGGCTACACCTTC. Translated, it reads CASRRGQEINYGYTF.